These T cell receptor beta chains were read from a single sample in a study of T-cell reconstitution after alpha-beta-depleted transplantation in children. TCRdb analysed the PCR reads with MiXCR anew, one entry per CDR3 protein. The sample has hundreds of thousands of distinct CDR3 sequences, about 12% seen once. Material: PBMCs from the stem cell graft donor, obtained from the stem cell graft. Receptor source: a human donor who donated a stem cell graft to a child with acute lymphoblastic leukemia. The CDR3 runs from the conserved cysteine through the conserved F or W. Fields, in order: clone size, J gene, D gene, V gene, CDR3 protein, CDR3 DNA. The D gene is left open where the match is weak. Not every row has a clone size; where given, it reads once, few, many or a size class.

many TRBJ1-1 NA TRBV20-1 CSAGTPRAFF TGCAGTGCTGGGACCCCACGGGCTTTCTTT
many TRBJ1-1 TRBD1 TRBV24-1 CATSDATGVTEAFF TGTGCCACCAGTGATGCAACAGGGGTCACTGAAGCTTTCTTT
many TRBJ1-2 TRBD1 TRBV27 CASSLLGTGVNYGYTF TGTGCCAGCAGTTTATTGGGGACAGGGGTTAACTATGGCTACACCTTC
many TRBJ1-2 NA TRBV7-2 CASSSPGPGGYTF TGTGCCAGCAGCTCCCCCGGGCCGGGGGGCTACACCTTC
once TRBJ1-2 NA TRBV29-1 CSVTGTGANYGYTF TGCAGCGTTACCGGGACGGGAGCTAACTATGGCTACACCTTC
NA TRBJ2-1 TRBD2 TRBV19 CATGWGGASYNEQFF TGTGCCACCGGGTGGGGGGGAGCATCCTACAATGAGCAGTTCTTC
many TRBJ2-7 NA TRBV5-6 CASSLSAYEQYF TGTGCCAGCAGCTTGTCAGCCTACGAGCAGTACTTC
many TRBJ2-7 NA TRBV3-1 CASSHRQGSYEQYF TGTGCCAGCAGCCATCGACAAGGATCCTACGAGCAGTACTTC
many TRBJ1-5 NA TRBV6-2/TRBV6-3 CASQMPGRYQPQHF TGTGCCAGCCAGATGCCGGGACGGTATCAGCCCCAGCATTTT
many TRBJ1-2 NA TRBV10-3 CAISGLTTNYGYTF TGTGCCATCAGTGGTCTGACAACTAACTATGGCTACACCTTC
few TRBJ2-3 TRBD1 TRBV5-8 CASSFLPGQTTDTQYF TGTGCCAGCAGCTTCCTTCCGGGACAGACCACAGATACGCAGTATTTT
many TRBJ1-5 NA TRBV27 CASSLSAGTRLPQHF TGTGCCAGCAGTTTAAGCGCAGGGACCAGGTTGCCCCAGCATTTT
NA TRBJ1-1 TRBD1 TRBV24-1 CATSDDRDHGFF TGTGCCACCAGTGATGACAGGGACCATGGTTTCTTT
NA TRBJ2-1 NA TRBV6-2/TRBV6-3 CASSIRLEPVSDEQFF TGTGCCAGCAGTATAAGGTTGGAGCCGGTGAGCGATGAGCAGTTCTTC
many TRBJ2-5 TRBD1 TRBV7-9 CASSWGQIQETQYF TGTGCCAGCAGCTGGGGACAGATCCAAGAGACCCAGTACTTC
many TRBJ1-1 NA TRBV24-1 CATSDPPDTEAFF TGTGCCACCAGTGATCCCCCCGACACTGAAGCTTTCTTT
many TRBJ1-5 NA TRBV15 CATSRDFQGVGNQPQHF TGTGCCACCAGCAGAGATTTCCAGGGAGTGGGCAATCAGCCCCAGCATTTT
many TRBJ2-3 NA TRBV5-1 CASSDSRTRAFDTQYF TGCGCCAGCAGCGACTCCAGAACGCGGGCCTTTGATACGCAGTATTTT
many TRBJ2-7 TRBD2 TRBV10-3 CAISESISGSPNEQYF TGTGCCATCAGTGAGTCGATCAGCGGGAGTCCGAACGAGCAGTACTTC
NA TRBJ1-5 NA TRBV30 CAWGQYSNQPQHF TGTGCCTGGGGACAGTATAGCAATCAGCCCCAGCATTTT
few TRBJ2-7 TRBD2 TRBV11-1 CASSLGMVSGRAVGHEQYF TGTGCCAGCAGCTTAGGGATGGTTAGCGGGAGGGCCGTGGGCCACGAGCAGTACTTC
many TRBJ2-1 TRBD2 TRBV13 CASSLGSTSGDNEQFF TGTGCCAGCAGCTTAGGCTCGACTAGCGGGGACAATGAGCAGTTCTTC
NA TRBJ1-5 NA TRBV19 CASYPSEYSNQPQHF TGTGCCAGTTATCCCTCAGAGTATAGCAATCAGCCCCAGCATTTT
many TRBJ1-2 TRBD1 TRBV7-3 CARLRDRGFGYTF TGTGCCAGACTTCGGGACAGGGGTTTTGGCTACACCTTC
few TRBJ2-2 NA TRBV5-1 CASSLDGGANTGELFF TGCGCCAGCAGCTTGGACGGTGGGGCGAACACCGGGGAGCTGTTTTTT
many TRBJ1-1 TRBD1 TRBV10-3 CAISDPVSRGTEAFF TGTGCCATCAGTGACCCCGTCTCCAGGGGGACTGAAGCTTTCTTT
few TRBJ2-7 NA TRBV20-1 CSANRLGALTPYEQYF TGCAGTGCTAATCGCCTCGGGGCCCTCACCCCCTACGAGCAGTACTTC
many TRBJ2-1 TRBD1 TRBV20-1 CSARAGTGLINEQFF TGCAGTGCTAGGGCCGGGACAGGGTTAATCAATGAGCAGTTCTTC
many TRBJ2-2 TRBD2 TRBV14 CASSQGHFRGVNPGELFF TGTGCCAGCAGCCAAGGACACTTCCGGGGGGTGAATCCCGGGGAGCTGTTTTTT
many TRBJ1-1 NA TRBV24-1 CATSEYGKEAFF TGTGCCACCAGTGAATACGGGAAGGAAGCTTTCTTT
many TRBJ2-7 TRBD1 TRBV12-3/TRBV12-4 CASSQGQGAAEQYF TGTGCCAGCAGTCAGGGACAGGGGGCTGCTGAGCAGTACTTC
many TRBJ2-7 NA TRBV29-1 CSVVTQGYEQYF TGCAGCGTTGTCACACAGGGCTACGAGCAGTACTTC
many TRBJ2-6 TRBD1 TRBV20-1 CSASRRDRGLSGANVLTF TGCAGTGCTTCGAGGAGGGACAGGGGGTTGTCTGGGGCCAACGTCCTGACTTTC
many TRBJ2-6 NA TRBV12-3/TRBV12-4 CASSFRRGNGANVLTF TGTGCCAGCAGTTTCCGCAGGGGAAACGGGGCCAACGTCCTGACTTTC
many TRBJ1-5 NA TRBV6-5 CASSYPDPLGDSQPQHF TGTGCCAGCAGTTACCCGGACCCCCTTGGGGATAGTCAGCCCCAGCATTTT
many TRBJ2-7 TRBD1 TRBV28 CASSFNPGQGTYEQYF TGTGCCAGCAGTTTCAATCCGGGACAGGGGACCTACGAGCAGTACTTC
many TRBJ1-6 NA TRBV7-9 CASSLYVEGSPLHF TGTGCCAGCAGCTTATACGTAGAGGGTTCACCCCTCCACTTT
many TRBJ1-5 NA TRBV5-5 CASSFVRGRNQPQHF TGTGCCAGCAGCTTTGTCAGGGGCCGGAATCAGCCCCAGCATTTT
many TRBJ1-1 NA TRBV30 CAWRVTEAFF TGTGCCTGGAGGGTCACTGAAGCTTTCTTT
NA TRBJ2-3 TRBD2 TRBV6-1 CASSADSPGLAGGWDTDTQYF TGTGCCAGCAGTGCCGACAGCCCGGGACTAGCGGGAGGTTGGGACACAGATACGCAGTATTTT
many TRBJ1-1 TRBD1 TRBV30 CAWKTGLGTEAFF TGTGCCTGGAAGACAGGGCTTGGCACTGAAGCTTTCTTT
many TRBJ1-4 NA TRBV6-1 CASSDRGNEKLFF TGTGCCAGCAGTGACAGGGGTAATGAAAAACTGTTTTTT
many TRBJ1-6 NA TRBV12-3/TRBV12-4 CASRAQGFSPLHF TGTGCCAGCAGAGCTCAGGGGTTCTCACCCCTCCACTTT